These 10 T cell receptor beta chains came from one sample sequenced in a study of blood T cell repertoires in COVID-19. Assay: immunoSEQ multiplex PCR; the TCRdb copy retains only in-frame clones and omits some. The sample holds some 140,000 clones, roughly 84% seen once. The sequencing input was peripheral blood. The origin of the receptors is a man aged 55 to 70 with COVID-19, enrolled during active disease.

The chain uses TRBV5-1 and TRBJ1-6; possible D gene TRBD1, 5 bases. V was trimmed by 0 bases and J by 8 bases, leaving 12 bases between them. Per the germline V gene, CDR1 is SGHRS and CDR2 is YFSETQ. The CDR3 covers 15 residues. CDR3 in amino acids: CASSLAGQGYSPLHF. The CDR3 DNA is TGCGCCAGCAGCTTGGCTGGGCAGGGTTATTCACCCCTCCACTTT.

On this clone itself: Other DNA variants within this sample encode the same CDR3. This rearrangement joins TRBV18 to TRBJ2-7; 7 bases agree with TRBD1. Germline CDR1 and CDR2: KGHSH and LQKENI. V lost 2 bases, J lost 1 base, and 5 bases stayed unmatched. The CDR3 is 15 amino acids. The CDR3 loop reads CASSPGPGGSYEQYF. CDR3 sequence (DNA): TGTGCCAGCTCACCAGGTCCAGGGGGATCCTACGAGCAGTACTTC.

The genes are TRBV5-1 and TRBJ2-3; TRBD1 matches 9 bases. The length of the CDR3 is 16 residues. The V gene end was trimmed by 1 base and the J gene end by 5 bases; junction bases not matched to a gene: 8. CDR1 and CDR2 (germline): SGHRS, YFSETQ. Here the CDR3 reads CASSLLGQGTGDTQYF. As DNA, the CDR3 is TGCGCCAGCAGCTTGTTGGGACAGGGTACAGGAGATACGCAGTATTTT.

CDR3 nucleotides: TGTGCCAGCAGCTTGGCCAGGGCTGCAACTAATGAAAAACTGTTTTTT. Encoded protein: CASSLARAATNEKLFF. The chain uses TRBV5-5 and TRBJ1-4, with D perhaps TRBD1 (5 bases). CDR1 and CDR2 (germline): SGHKS, YYEKEE (reference sequence). This CDR3 spans 16 amino acids. Trimming cost V 0 bases and J 0 bases, with 9 bases left between them.

This rearrangement joins TRBV7-2 to TRBJ1-4; tentative D call: TRBD1 (6 bases). V was pared by 5 bases and J by 11 bases, with 15 bases between. The V gene's germline CDR1 is SGHTA and CDR2 FQGNSA. The CDR3 totals 13 residues. DNA of the CDR3: TGTGCCAGCAGCAATACAACAGGGAACAAACTGTTTTTT. As protein: CASSNTTGNKLFF.

The chain couples TRBV18 to TRBJ1-2, with D unresolved. Trimming stripped 0 bases from V and 8 bases from J, with 13 bases between. The germline CDR1 and CDR2 sequences are KGHSH and LQKENI. This CDR3 has 14 amino acids. The CDR3 nucleotides read TGTGCCAGCTCACCACCGGCCGGGTCAGTCGGCTACACCTTC. It translates to CASSPPAGSVGYTF.

This chain joins TRBV25-1 and TRBJ2-5; maybe TRBD1 (6 bases). In germline, CDR1 is MGHDK, CDR2 SYGVNS. The germline V and J ends were trimmed by 10 bases and 3 bases, with 12 bases remaining between them. The CDR3 is 12 residues long. In nucleotides, the CDR3 is TGTGCCACCGCCGGGACAAAAGAGACCCAGTACTTC. Translation: CATAGTKETQYF.

V is TRBV5-4 and J is TRBJ1-1; TRBD1 aligns across 7 bases. Germline CDR1 is SGHNT and CDR2 is YYREEE (reference sequence). Trimming removed 3 bases from V and 6 bases from J; junction bases left unmatched: 8. CDR3 length equals 14 residues. The CDR3 is CASSSGQVLAEAFF. CDR3 nucleotides: TGTGCCAGCAGCTCCGGACAGGTTCTCGCTGAAGCTTTCTTT.

V gene TRBV12-3 or TRBV12-4 combines with J gene TRBJ1-6, with D hard to call. V lost 1 base, J lost 10 bases, and 5 bases lay in between. The CDR3 is made up of 12 amino acids. The CDR3 loop reads CASSLVRSPLHF. The CDR3 DNA is TGTGCCAGCAGTTTAGTGAGGTCACCCCTCCACTTT.

V is TRBV7-2 and J is TRBJ1-2; the D is unclear. This CDR3 comprises 15 residues. Trimming stripped 5 bases from V and 8 bases from J, with 21 bases between. Germline V CDR1 and CDR2: SGHTA, FQGNSA. The DNA for the CDR3 is TGTGCCAGCAGCGAGGAGCGGACCCTGATAGGGGGCTACACCTTC. The encoded protein is CASSEERTLIGGYTF. Complete variable domain (other parts from reference TRBV7-2 and TRBJ1-2): GAGVSQSPSNKVTEKGKDVELRCDPISGHTALYWYRQSLGQGLEFLIYFQGNSAPDKSGLPSDRFSAERTGGSVSTLTIQRTQQEDSAVYLCASSEERTLIGGYTFGSGTRLTVV.